The rows below give T cell receptor beta chains drawn from one sample of a study of beta chain features in type 1 diabetes. The method was immunoSEQ multiplex PCR; TCRdb's version includes in-frame clones alone and lacks a portion of them. This table holds about 360,000 clones, roughly 13% found once. The sample consisted of naive CD4+ T cells from blood. These receptors were obtained from a man aged 18 to 30 in good health. Each CDR3 is given with its conserved first and last residue. Fields, in order: J gene, V gene, D gene, clone size, CDR3 DNA, CDR3 protein. The D gene is left open where the match is weak. Some rows have no size entry. The others give once, few or many, or a class for an expanded clone.

J gene: TRBJ1-2
V gene: TRBV25-1
D gene: NA
clone size: few
CDR3 DNA: TGTGCCAGCAGCCCCCGGAGGGGTGTCGTTGGCTACACCTTC
CDR3 protein: CASSPRRGVVGYTF

J gene: TRBJ1-5
V gene: TRBV28
D gene: NA
clone size: few
CDR3 DNA: TGTGCCAGCCTCCCAGCGCCCCGAGGAATCCAGCCCCAGCATTTT
CDR3 protein: CASLPAPRGIQPQHF

J gene: TRBJ2-3
V gene: TRBV4-2
D gene: NA
clone size: NA
CDR3 DNA: TGTGCCAGCAGCCAAAGGGGCGGGGGCACAGATACGCAGTATTTT
CDR3 protein: CASSQRGGGTDTQYF

J gene: TRBJ1-2
V gene: TRBV7-3
D gene: NA
clone size: few
CDR3 DNA: TGTGCCAGCAGACCCTACGGCGGGGGGAAGGATGGCTACACCTTC
CDR3 protein: CASRPYGGGKDGYTF

J gene: TRBJ1-1
V gene: TRBV28
D gene: TRBD1
clone size: NA
CDR3 DNA: TGTGCCAGCAGACCTGGGACAGTCGACACTGAAGCTTTCTTT
CDR3 protein: CASRPGTVDTEAFF

J gene: TRBJ2-1
V gene: TRBV7-9
D gene: NA
clone size: few
CDR3 DNA: TGTGCCAGCAGCCCCCAAGATAGCTCCTACAATGAGCAGTTCTTC
CDR3 protein: CASSPQDSSYNEQFF

J gene: TRBJ2-1
V gene: TRBV5-4
D gene: TRBD2
clone size: NA
CDR3 DNA: TGTGCCAGCAGCTTGTTCGCGGGAGGGCCTTACAATGAGCAGTTCTTC
CDR3 protein: CASSLFAGGPYNEQFF

J gene: TRBJ2-5
V gene: TRBV28
D gene: TRBD1
clone size: NA
CDR3 DNA: TGTGCCAGTTCCAAGGGACAGGGTAGGGAGACCCAGTACTTC
CDR3 protein: CASSKGQGRETQYF

J gene: TRBJ2-3
V gene: TRBV28
D gene: NA
clone size: few
CDR3 DNA: TGTGCCAGCAGTTTCCTTACTAGCCAGTCAACAGATACGCAGTATTTT
CDR3 protein: CASSFLTSQSTDTQYF

J gene: TRBJ1-1
V gene: TRBV10-3
D gene: NA
clone size: NA
CDR3 DNA: TGTGCCATCAGTGAGTACCAGGGGCGGACTGAAGCTTTCTTT
CDR3 protein: CAISEYQGRTEAFF

J gene: TRBJ2-3
V gene: TRBV4-3
D gene: NA
clone size: few
CDR3 DNA: TGCGCCAGCAGCCCCCTTAGCGGCACAGATACGCAGTATTTT
CDR3 protein: CASSPLSGTDTQYF

J gene: TRBJ1-3
V gene: TRBV4-3
D gene: NA
clone size: few
CDR3 DNA: TGCGCCAGCAGCCAAGCCCTTAGCGGGAACTCTGGAAACACCATATATTTT
CDR3 protein: CASSQALSGNSGNTIYF

J gene: TRBJ1-6
V gene: TRBV5-1
D gene: NA
clone size: few
CDR3 DNA: TGCGCCAGCAGCTTGAATCGCCCCAGGGAAAATTCACCCCTCCACTTT
CDR3 protein: CASSLNRPRENSPLHF

J gene: TRBJ1-1
V gene: TRBV5-1
D gene: TRBD1
clone size: NA
CDR3 DNA: TGCGCCAGCAGCGGACGGGACAGAGGGAACACTGAAGCTTTCTTT
CDR3 protein: CASSGRDRGNTEAFF

J gene: TRBJ2-1
V gene: TRBV23-1
D gene: NA
clone size: NA
CDR3 DNA: TGCGCCAGCAGCCAAATTCCACGGGGGAGCGGTGAGCAGTTCTTC
CDR3 protein: CASSQIPRGSGEQFF

J gene: TRBJ1-5
V gene: TRBV10-3
D gene: TRBD1
clone size: NA
CDR3 DNA: TGTGCCATCAGTTCAGGGGGTTATCAGCCCCAGCATTTT
CDR3 protein: CAISSGGYQPQHF

J gene: TRBJ2-5
V gene: TRBV7-2
D gene: NA
clone size: few
CDR3 DNA: TGTGCCAGCAGCATAGAGGGGGGGCGCCCCCAAGAGACCCAGTACTTC
CDR3 protein: CASSIEGGRPQETQYF

J gene: TRBJ2-5
V gene: TRBV14
D gene: TRBD1
clone size: NA
CDR3 DNA: TGTGCCAGCAGCCGGGACAGGGGAGAGACCCAGTACTTC
CDR3 protein: CASSRDRGETQYF

J gene: TRBJ2-1
V gene: TRBV30
D gene: NA
clone size: NA
CDR3 DNA: TGTGCCTATAGAACTACGAGGATGTACAATGAGCAGTTCTTC
CDR3 protein: CAYRTTRMYNEQFF

J gene: TRBJ1-2
V gene: TRBV19
D gene: TRBD1
clone size: NA
CDR3 DNA: TGTGCCAGTAGCCCCCAGGGGGCAAGCGACTATGGCTACACCTTC
CDR3 protein: CASSPQGASDYGYTF

J gene: TRBJ2-7
V gene: TRBV7-8
D gene: TRBD1
clone size: NA
CDR3 DNA: TGTGCCAGCAGGAGGGACAGAACTTTCTCCTACGAGCAGTACTTC
CDR3 protein: CASRRDRTFSYEQYF

J gene: TRBJ1-5
V gene: TRBV7-9
D gene: NA
clone size: NA
CDR3 DNA: TGTGCCGCATCAACAGGGACGGGCCAGCCCCAGCATTTT
CDR3 protein: CAASTGTGQPQHF

J gene: TRBJ2-1
V gene: TRBV9
D gene: NA
clone size: few
CDR3 DNA: TGTGCCAGCAGCGGAACTATAAACAATGAGCAGTTCTTC
CDR3 protein: CASSGTINNEQFF

J gene: TRBJ1-5
V gene: TRBV5-1
D gene: TRBD1
clone size: NA
CDR3 DNA: TGCGCCAGCAGCTTGGAGGGGGACAGGTATCAGCCCCAGCATTTT
CDR3 protein: CASSLEGDRYQPQHF

J gene: TRBJ1-5
V gene: TRBV9
D gene: NA
clone size: few
CDR3 DNA: TGTGCCAGCAGCGTAGGAGGGAGTAGGCATCAGCCCCAGCATTTT
CDR3 protein: CASSVGGSRHQPQHF

J gene: TRBJ2-7
V gene: TRBV14
D gene: NA
clone size: NA
CDR3 DNA: TGTGCCAGCAGCCAAGTCGCGGAATCCTACGAGCAGTACTTC
CDR3 protein: CASSQVAESYEQYF